The 8 T cell receptor beta chains listed next were all sequenced from one sample in a study of blood T cell repertoires in COVID-19. TCRdb's copy holds only in-frame clones and misses some; the assay was immunoSEQ multiplex PCR. The sample contains 35,000 to 50,000 clones, around 88% of which appear only once. The source material was peripheral blood. All receptors derive from a human donor in a cohort sampled during active COVID-19.

The chain is built from TRBV30 and TRBJ2-1, with TRBD2 matching 7 bases. The CDR3 is 13 amino acids. The germline CDR1 and CDR2 sequences are GTSNPN and SVGIG (reference sequence). Unmatched junction bases numbered 6, after V lost 3 bases and J lost 7 bases. The CDR3, as DNA: TGTGCCTGGAGGGTTATCGGGAGGAATGAGCAGTTCTTC. Its translation is CAWRVIGRNEQFF.

This clone was counted a single time. This chain joins TRBV7-6 and TRBJ2-3; D possibly corresponds to TRBD2 (7 bases). CDR3 length: 16 residues. Trimming cost V 4 bases and J 1 base, with 15 bases left between them. The V gene's germline CDR1 is SGHVS and CDR2 FNYEAQ. CDR3 region: CASSSRGGEGTDTQYF. The CDR3 region has the DNA TGTGCCAGCAGCTCCCGAGGGGGGGAGGGCACAGATACGCAGTATTTT.

This clone was found once. The chain carries TRBV7-3 and TRBJ2-3, with TRBD2 as a possible D gene (6 bases). CDR3 length equals 13 residues. Germline values: CDR1 SGHTA, CDR2 FQGTGA. The V end lost 5 bases, the J end lost 8 bases, and 14 bases lay between the germline ends. CDR3 residues: CASSNRGTGTQYF. The CDR3 nucleotides read TGTGCCAGCAGCAACCGCGGGACCGGTACGCAGTATTTT. The variable domain in full, completed from reference TRBV7-3 and TRBJ2-3, reads GAGVSQTPSNKVTEKGKYVELRCDPISGHTALYWYRQSLGQGPEFLIYFQGTGAADDSGLPNDRFFAVRPEGSVSTLKIQRTERGDSAVYLCASSNRGTGTQYFGPGTRLTVL.

The V call is TRBV7-9, the J call TRBJ2-3, with 9 bases fitting TRBD2. Trimming at V came to 4 bases and at J to 2 bases, leaving 13 bases not matched to a gene. Germline lookup yields CDR1 SEHNR and CDR2 FQNEAQ (reference sequence). CDR3 size: 18 residues. In DNA form, the CDR3 reads TGTGCCAGCAGCTCACCTCGTGGTAGCGGGGGAAACACAGATACGCAGTATTTT. This codes for CASSSPRGSGGNTDTQYF.

The chain links TRBV11-1 to TRBJ2-3, with 7 bases identical to TRBD1. Germline V CDR1 and CDR2: SGHAT, FQDESV (reference sequence). The V segment lost 1 base and the J segment 2 bases; nucleotides outside the gene matches: 6. The CDR3 has 16 residues. CDR3 sequence reads: CASSLVGGPPTDTQYF. CDR3 nucleotide sequence: TGTGCCAGCAGCTTAGTAGGGGGCCCCCCCACAGATACGCAGTATTTT.

The rearrangement links TRBV11-1 to TRBJ2-5; D call uncertain. The CDR3 covers 12 residues. CDR1 is SGHAT and CDR2 is FQDESV in the germline V gene (reference sequence). V was trimmed by 4 bases and J by 5 bases, leaving 8 bases between them. CDR3 bases: TGTGCCAGCAGCTCCCAGGATGAGACCCAGTACTTC. Translating gives CASSSQDETQYF.

The chain employs TRBV3-1 (or the pseudogene TRBV3-2) and TRBJ1-1; tentatively, D is TRBD1 (6 bases). Between the trimmed V and J ends, which lost 0 bases and 8 bases, there was a span of 7 bases. This CDR3 region has 12 residues. The germline V gene has CDR1 LGHDT and CDR2 YNNKEL (reference sequence). The CDR3 sequence is CASSQDTGEAFF. The CDR3 DNA reads TGTGCCAGCAGCCAAGACACAGGGGAAGCTTTCTTT.

The chain combines TRBV19 with TRBJ1-2; 9 positions match TRBD1. Germline values: CDR1 LNHDA, CDR2 SQIVND (reference sequence). The CDR3 contains 14 residues. J lost 5 bases, V lost 5 bases, and 6 bases had no gene match. For the CDR3, the DNA is TGTGCCAGTAGTCCGGACAGGGGCCGGTATGGCTACACCTTC. This encodes CASSPDRGRYGYTF.